This T cell receptor beta chain was captured in a study of beta chain features in type 1 diabetes. Study as a whole: Across the samples, roughly 98 million sorted cells were examined in total. Study results and caveats: For Type 1 diabetes patients, all four CD4+ subsets carried TCRB CDR3s that were moderately but significantly shorter.

There are 13 residues in the CDR3. In germline, CDR1 is MGHDK, CDR2 SYGVNS. The ends were cut back, 1 base at V and 7 bases at J, with 10 bases in the middle. This clone was counted between two and nine times. The antigen is not known. Investigators reverse transcribed all isolated RNA, so they sequenced expressed TCRB transcripts. The method was immunoSEQ multiplex PCR; TCRdb's version includes in-frame clones alone and lacks a portion of them. The data show about 130,000 clones, with 7.5% to 9.5% seen just once and roughly 0.75% held by the top ten. Stem cell-like memory, regulatory, central memory and naive CD4+ cells were sorted via CD45RO/CCR7/CD25/CD127/CD95/CD27.

Sequenced material: central memory CD4+ T cells from blood. The source is a man between 25 and 39 years old with type 1 diabetes. V and J are TRBV25-1 and TRBJ1-2; D gene uncertain. CDR3 protein: CASSEWRASGYTF. Written as DNA, the CDR3 is TGTGCCAGCAGTGAATGGAGGGCCTCTGGCTACACCTTC.